These 25 T cell receptor beta chains came from one sample sequenced in a study of blood T cell repertoires in COVID-19 (TCRdb year 2020). Library construction relied on the immunoSEQ multiplex PCR assay. TCRdb retrieved this table from immuneACCESS and kept in-frame rearrangements only. Not all clones are present; in checked studies, unresolved V genes account for under half, and no reason is known for the remainder. The sample table contains about 12,000 clones; only one count was recorded for 82% of them. Jointly, the top ten make up less than 25% of the sample. The sequenced material came from peripheral blood. All receptors come from a human donor in a cohort sampled during active COVID-19.

The chain recombines TRBV28 with TRBJ1-3; D uncertain. The CDR3 consists of 14 residues. Per the germline V gene, CDR1 is MDHEN and CDR2 is SYDVKM. V lost 10 bases and J lost 0, with 13 bases in between. For the CDR3, the DNA is TGTGCCACCACCGGGGTTAACTCTGGAAACACCATATATTTT. Translated: CATTGVNSGNTIYF. Drawing the rest from reference TRBV28 and TRBJ1-3, the complete variable domain is DVKVTQSSRYLVKRTGEKVFLECVQDMDHENMFWYRQDPGLGLRLIYFSYDVKMKEKGDIPEGYSVSREKKERFSLILESASTNQTSMYLCATTGVNSGNTIYFGEGSWLTVV.

DNA of the CDR3: TGTGCCAGCAGCTTAGCCTCGACAGGGAGTTTCCACGAGCAGTACTTC. This sequence encodes CASSLASTGSFHEQYF. V usage is TRBV7-6 and J usage is TRBJ2-7; 7 nucleotides line up with TRBD1. CDR1 SGHVS and CDR2 FNYEAQ come from the germline V gene. V gave up 0 bases and J gave up 5 bases; unmatched junction bases: 10. This CDR3 comprises 16 residues. The variable domain in full, completed from reference TRBV7-6 and TRBJ2-7, reads GAGVSQSPRYKVTKRGQDVALRCDPISGHVSLYWYRQALGQGPEFLTYFNYEAQQDKSGLPNDRFSAERPEGSISTLTIQRTEQRDSAMYRCASSLASTGSFHEQYFGPGTRLTVT.

This chain joins TRBV30 and TRBJ1-3; TRBD1 is a possible D gene (5 bases). V was cut by 3 bases and J by 0 bases, with 18 bases left in between. Looked up from germline, CDR1 is GTSNPN and CDR2 is SVGIG (reference sequence). The CDR3 length is 17 residues. The CDR3 DNA reads as TGTGCCTGGAGAAAAGGGGCACAGTACAGCTCTGGAAACACCATATATTTT. It is translated as CAWRKGAQYSSGNTIYF.

The sample holds a few counts of this clone. V gene TRBV25-1 combines with J gene TRBJ1-2, with 8 nucleotides matching TRBD1. The germline CDR1 and CDR2 sequences are MGHDK and SYGVNS. This CDR3 is 14 amino acids long. Losses at the gene ends were 6 bases for V and 8 bases for J; bases not matched to a gene: 11. CDR3 protein: CASSATGVTRGYTF. The CDR3 DNA reads as TGTGCCAGCAGCGCGACAGGGGTAACACGCGGCTACACCTTC.

The chain links TRBV7-3 to TRBJ2-1; perhaps TRBD2 as D (6 bases). The CDR3 is made up of 15 amino acids. Trimming left V 0 bases short and J 5 bases short, with 11 bases between. Germline CDR1 reads SGHTA; CDR2 reads FQGTGA. CDR3 DNA sequence: TGTGCCAGCAGCTTAACGGGCGGGACGAACAATGAGCAGTTCTTC. It specifies CASSLTGGTNNEQFF.

The chain is built from TRBV18 and TRBJ1-1, with D uncertain. Trimming took 0 bases from V and 5 from J, leaving 13 bases between them. CDR1 and CDR2 from the germline V gene are KGHSH and LQKENI. This CDR3 comprises 15 residues. CDR3 sequence: CASSPPVNLRTEAFF. In DNA form, the CDR3 reads TGTGCCAGCTCACCACCCGTCAACCTGAGGACTGAAGCTTTCTTT.

This clone was counted only a few times. The J gene is TRBJ1-2, the V gene TRBV4-3; 8 positions match TRBD1. The CDR3 is 18 residues long. Germline CDR1 and CDR2: LGHNA and YSLEER. J was trimmed by 5 bases and V by 1 base; bases with no gene match: 15. The CDR3 region is CASSQGGAARGLRYGYTF. The CDR3 DNA sequence: TGCGCCAGCAGCCAAGGGGGAGCGGCCAGGGGGCTTCGGTATGGCTACACCTTC.

The genes are TRBV2 and TRBJ2-3, with 7 bases fitting TRBD1. The germline gives CDR1 SNHLY, CDR2 FYNNEI. V lost 7 bases and J lost 4; bases outside the gene matches: 8. The CDR3 runs 14 residues. The CDR3 region is CASISEGAADTQYF. The CDR3 DNA sequence: TGTGCCAGCATTAGTGAGGGGGCTGCAGATACGCAGTATTTT.

This clone was counted only a few times. CDR3 DNA: TGTGCCAGCAATGACCCTGGAGGGACAGCGAACACCGGGGAGCTGTTTTTT. Translated, it gives CASNDPGGTANTGELFF. The gene calls are TRBV11-2 and TRBJ2-2, with D perhaps matching TRBD1 (7 bases). The CDR3 is 17 amino acids. Looked up from germline, CDR1 is SGHAT and CDR2 is FQNNGV. V was pared by 7 bases and J by 0 bases, with 18 bases between.

J is TRBJ2-3 and V is TRBV10-2; 10 nucleotides agree with TRBD1. Germline trimming cut 6 bases from V and 0 bases from J; bases unmatched to any gene: 0. Germline CDR1 and CDR2: WSHSY and SAAADI. The CDR3 is made up of 14 amino acids. The CDR3 DNA reads TGCGCCAGCAGGGACAGGGGGAGCACAGATACGCAGTATTTT. This encodes CASRDRGSTDTQYF.

The rearrangement uses TRBV7-2 and TRBJ2-1; TRBD2 matches at 7 bases. J lost 7 bases, V lost 2 bases, and 8 bases had no gene match. The CDR3 spans 15 residues. Per the germline V gene, CDR1 is SGHTA and CDR2 is FQGNSA. The CDR3 loop is CASSLSSGRRNEQFF. In DNA, the CDR3 is TGTGCCAGCAGCTTAAGTAGCGGGCGGAGAAATGAGCAGTTCTTC.

The rearrangement links TRBV7-9 to TRBJ1-2; D not resolved. CDR1 SEHNR and CDR2 FQNEAQ come from the germline V gene (reference sequence). Deletions cut 3 bases from V and 2 bases from J, with 10 bases between. The CDR3 consists of 14 residues. The CDR3 bases are TGTGCCAGCAGCTTTTGGCGGCCGAACTATGGCTACACCTTC. Translated: CASSFWRPNYGYTF.

The chain combines TRBV7-2 with TRBJ1-2; 8 bases match TRBD1. Germline V gene lookup returns CDR1 SGHTA and CDR2 FQGNSA. The CDR3 length is 16 residues. Trimming took 5 bases from V and 1 from J; bases not matched to a gene: 9. The CDR3 region is CASSPYGQGNNYGYTF. The CDR3 coding sequence is TGTGCCAGCAGCCCCTACGGACAGGGTAATAACTATGGCTACACCTTC.

DNA for the CDR3: TGTGCCTGGACCCGGGACACTTCCTACGAGCAGTACTTC. Protein: CAWTRDTSYEQYF. This sequence joins TRBV30 and TRBJ2-7, with D maybe TRBD1 (6 bases). Germline CDR1 and CDR2: GTSNPN and SVGIG (reference sequence). The CDR3 spans 13 residues. Trimming removed 4 bases from V and 1 base from J, with 11 bases in between.

This clone was observed a handful of times. The chain carries TRBV28 and TRBJ1-1; maybe TRBD1 (6 bases). Germline CDR1 reads MDHEN; CDR2 reads SYDVKM. This CDR3 region has 14 residues. V was clipped by 7 bases and J by 6 bases, with 18 bases between them. DNA for the CDR3: TGTGCCAGCACCAGGACCGGGACACCTCCTGAAGCTTTCTTT. Translation: CASTRTGTPPEAFF.

This clone has just a few counts. This chain links TRBV9 with TRBJ1-6; 7 bases match TRBD1. V shed 4 bases, J shed 3 bases, and the junction held 7 bases outside the gene matches. Germline V CDR1 and CDR2: SGDLS, YYNGEE. This CDR3 spans 16 amino acids. CDR3 bases: TGTGCCAGCAGCCAAGGAGGGGGCATCTATAATTCACCCCTCCACTTT. Translated, it gives CASSQGGGIYNSPLHF.

The CDR3 coding sequence is TGTGCCAGCAGTGAAGGCAGGGGGATTTTGAACACCATATATTTT. Protein sequence: CASSEGRGILNTIYF. This chain uses TRBV6-1 with TRBJ1-3, with 7 bases lining up with TRBD1. The CDR3 totals 15 residues. The germline CDR1 and CDR2 sequences are MNHNS and SASEGT. V lost 1 base, J lost 7 bases, and 7 bases stayed unmatched.

This clone is classed as large. The CDR3 DNA reads as TGTGCCAGCAGCGTGTCGCAGGGGGGCGCCGAAGGTGTAAAACTGTTTTTT. Residues: CASSVSQGGAEGVKLFF. V gene TRBV7-3 combines with J gene TRBJ1-4, with 7 positions matching TRBD1. CDR3 size: 17 residues. V lost 5 bases and J lost 10; bases outside the gene matches: 19. The germline CDR1 and CDR2 sequences are SGHTA and FQGTGA.

The CDR3 sequence: CASSPLRAQFF. The CDR3 DNA sequence: TGTGCCAGCTCACCGTTGAGGGCCCAGTTCTTC. The chain joins TRBV18 to TRBJ2-1, with D maybe TRBD2 (5 bases). The CDR3 is 11 amino acids. Trimming shortened V by 3 bases and J by 13 bases, and 10 bases separated the two germline ends. Germline V lookup: CDR1 KGHSH, CDR2 LQKENI.

The chain couples TRBV5-6 to TRBJ2-1; D is unclear. Between the trimmed V and J ends, which lost 3 bases and 8 bases, there was a span of 12 bases. The CDR3 extends over 13 amino acids. Germline lookup yields CDR1 SGHDT and CDR2 YYEEEE. Here the CDR3 DNA reads TGTGCCAGCAGCTCGCTGGCGGCATATGAGCAGTTCTTC. Amino acid sequence: CASSSLAAYEQFF.

The chain combines TRBV30 with TRBJ1-4; the match to TRBD1 covers 7 bases. J lost 4 bases, V lost 4 bases, and 6 bases had no gene match. Looked up from germline, CDR1 is GTSNPN and CDR2 is SVGIG (reference sequence). CDR3 length equals 14 residues. In nucleotides, the CDR3 is TGTGCCTGGAATCCAGGGGGGATTAATGAAAAACTGTTTTTT. Protein sequence: CAWNPGGINEKLFF.

The rearrangement uses TRBV6-6 and TRBJ2-3; 7 bases agree with TRBD2. Germline V gene lookup returns CDR1 MNHNY and CDR2 SVGAGI (reference sequence). The CDR3 totals 15 residues. Trimming at V came to 8 bases and at J to 0 bases, leaving 8 bases not matched to a gene. The CDR3 protein is CASSGRAASTDTQYF. The CDR3 coding sequence is TGTGCCAGCTCTGGGAGGGCCGCTAGCACAGATACGCAGTATTTT.

V is TRBV5-5 and J is TRBJ2-2; D is uncertain. Looked up from germline, CDR1 is SGHKS and CDR2 is YYEKEE (reference sequence). V gave up 4 bases and J gave up 5 bases, with 9 bases separating them. This CDR3 is built from 13 residues. CDR3 sequence (DNA): TGTGCCAGCAGCCTCGTCCTTACCGGGGAGCTGTTTTTT. As protein: CASSLVLTGELFF.

A note on this clone: Other DNA sequences in this specimen translate into the identical CDR3. The rearrangement uses TRBV5-1 and TRBJ2-3; the D is unclear. V was shortened by 0 bases and J by 0 bases, with 8 bases between the two germline ends. Germline V gene data show CDR1 as SGHRS and CDR2 as YFSETQ. The CDR3 totals 15 residues. CDR3 sequence reads: CASSLVAGSTDTQYF. In DNA form, the CDR3 reads TGCGCCAGCAGCTTGGTGGCAGGCAGCACAGATACGCAGTATTTT.

The chain carries TRBV6-5 and TRBJ1-6; possibly TRBD1 for D (6 bases). Deletions cut 8 bases from V and 5 bases from J, with 16 bases between. CDR3 length: 15 residues. The germline V gene encodes CDR1 MNHEY and CDR2 SVGAGI. CDR3 region: CASGPRTVNNSPLHF. CDR3 DNA sequence: TGTGCCAGCGGGCCCAGGACAGTAAATAATTCACCCCTCCACTTT.